This TCR beta chain was profiled in a study of Graves' ophthalmopathy and Graves' hyperthyroidism. From RNA, the CDR3 regions of TCR beta chains were amplified and sequenced. An opening RT-PCR round employed HTBI primers and preceded a second-round multiplex PCR. TCRdb redid the calling of the multiplex PCR reads with MiXCR, one entry per CDR3 protein. Among 35,000 to 45,000 distinct CDR3 sequences listed, around half were seen once. What was sequenced was peripheral blood. The receptor was isolated from an adult woman with stable Graves' hyperthyroidism.

CDR3 residues: CATSRDSMGTGSSYEQYF. The CDR3 DNA reads TGTGCCACCAGCAGAGATTCGATGGGGACAGGTAGCTCCTACGAGCAGTACTTC. J is TRBJ2-7 and V is TRBV15; 8 bases are a match to TRBD1. From germline, CDR1 is LNHNV and CDR2 YYDKDF (reference sequence). The CDR3 covers 18 residues. Trimming took 0 bases from V and 0 from J; bases not matched to a gene: 10. The variable domain in full, completed from reference TRBV15 and TRBJ2-7, reads DAMVIQNPRYQVTQFGKPVTLSCSQTLNHNVMYWYQQKSSQAPKLLFHYYDKDFNNEADTPDNFQSRRPNTSFCFLDIRSPGLGDTAMYLCATSRDSMGTGSSYEQYFGPGTRLTVT.